These 9 T cell receptor beta chains came from one sample sequenced in a study of cytomegalovirus exposure and HLA in healthy donors. Both 60 Vbeta primers and 13 Jbeta primers went into the PCR. Clones were read by immunoSEQ multiplex PCR, and TCRdb kept only the in-frame ones, dropping some. Of about 170,000 clones listed, approximately 84% are singletons. The sequenced sample consisted of PBMCs. These receptors came from a man aged 25 to 45 in good health and CMV-seropositive.

Only a few counts were recorded for this clone. This rearrangement joins TRBV6-5 to TRBJ2-3, with 8 nucleotides matching TRBD2. V trimming: 5 bases; J trimming: 4 bases; junction bases outside the gene matches: 5. The CDR3 is made up of 14 amino acids. Germline lookup yields CDR1 MNHEY and CDR2 SVGAGI. CDR3 in DNA: TGTGCCAGCAGTGAAACGGGAGGGCCAGATACGCAGTATTTT. It translates to CASSETGGPDTQYF.

This chain connects TRBV5-1 to TRBJ2-1; 16 bases map to TRBD2. J was trimmed by 2 bases and V by 7 bases; bases with no gene match: 12. CDR1 and CDR2 from the germline V gene are SGHRS and YFSETQ. CDR3 size: 19 residues. CDR3 sequence: CASFGTGLAGGRAYNEQFF. CDR3 in DNA: TGCGCCAGCTTTGGGACGGGACTAGCGGGAGGGCGAGCCTACAATGAGCAGTTCTTC.

The chain combines TRBV25-1 with TRBJ2-5; TRBD2 matches at 9 bases. V lost 0 bases to trimming and J lost 2 bases; unmatched junction nucleotides: 4. Germline values: CDR1 MGHDK, CDR2 SYGVNS. The CDR3 spans 16 residues. CDR3 DNA: TGTGCCAGCAGTGAATATCCCCTAGCGGGACAAGAGACCCAGTACTTC. Translated, it gives CASSEYPLAGQETQYF.

This clone was recorded only once. This chain connects TRBV10-1 to TRBJ2-7; D gene ambiguous. The germline gives CDR1 WNHNN, CDR2 SYGVQD (reference sequence). Between the trimmed V and J ends, which lost 10 bases and 6 bases, there was a span of 25 bases. This CDR3 has 15 residues. The CDR3 loop reads CAMNDIRKVRGEQYV. The CDR3 nucleotides read TGCGCCATGAACGATATCCGTAAGGTACGCGGCGAGCAGTACGTC.

The genes are TRBV19 and TRBJ2-1; TRBD2 agrees at 12 bases. V shed 6 bases, J shed 12 bases, and the junction held 15 bases outside the gene matches. Germline-derived CDR1 and CDR2 are LNHDA and SQIVND (reference sequence). CDR3 size: 16 residues. The DNA for the CDR3 is TGTGCCAGTAGCCCCGGACTAGCGGGACGCCTTGCGGTGCAGTTCTTC. It translates to CASSPGLAGRLAVQFF.

CDR3 DNA sequence: TGTGCCAGCAGCCGTGCCCAGGGTGTAGAAGGCTACACCTTC. Its protein product is CASSRAQGVEGYTF. The V and J genes are TRBV7-2 and TRBJ1-2, with a possible D match to TRBD1 (5 bases). Trimming cost V 5 bases and J 8 bases, with 18 bases left between them. This CDR3 spans 14 amino acids. CDR1 is SGHTA, CDR2 FQGNSA, per germline.

J is TRBJ1-3 and V is TRBV5-6; 9 nucleotides agree with TRBD1. Germline assignment: CDR1 SGHDT and CDR2 YYEEEE. The CDR3 contains 17 residues. J gave up 4 bases and V 0 bases, and 8 bases lay outside the gene matches. CDR3: CASSLEAWDRAGNTIYF. The CDR3 nucleotides read TGTGCCAGCAGCTTGGAGGCCTGGGACAGGGCAGGAAACACCATATATTTT.

V gene TRBV28 combines with J gene TRBJ2-7, with D perhaps TRBD1 (6 bases). This CDR3 is built from 12 residues. Germline CDR1 is MDHEN and CDR2 is SYDVKM. The V gene lost 5 bases and the J gene lost 4 bases, with 9 bases spanning the gap. CDR3 protein: CASSIQGYEQYV. DNA of the CDR3: TGTGCCAGCAGTATACAGGGATACGAGCAGTACGTC.

CDR3 sequence (DNA): TGTGCCTGGAGTTCGACAGGGGGCTTACTCAACATTCAGTACTTC. Its translation: CAWSSTGGLLNIQYF. The chain has TRBV30 and TRBJ2-4; 10 bases align to TRBD1. The CDR3 totals 15 residues. Germline values: CDR1 GTSNPN, CDR2 SVGIG (reference sequence). The trim removed 2 bases at V and 7 bases at J, leaving 8 bases unmatched.